These 20 T cell receptor beta chains were all obtained from the same sample, sequenced in a study of control samples from healthy donors and cancer patients. Measured with immunoSEQ multiplex PCR; TCRdb has only the in-frame clones, and not every one. The repertoire has roughly 180,000 clones, over 85% of them found once; the top ten carry over 3.5%. Source material: blood. All receptors come from an older woman in good health.

This chain uses TRBV7-2 with TRBJ2-7; tentatively, D is TRBD1 or TRBD2 (5 bases each). The V gene lost 6 bases and the J gene lost 7 bases, with 19 bases spanning the gap. The CDR3 is 14 residues long. Germline V CDR1 and CDR2: SGHTA, FQGNSA. The CDR3 DNA reads TGTGCCAGCAGGCTCTCCCGATCGGGGCAAGAGCAGTACTTC. This translates into CASRLSRSGQEQYF.

This rearrangement joins TRBV5-4 to TRBJ1-3; weak D call: TRBD1 (6 bases). The germline CDR1 and CDR2 sequences are SGHNT and YYREEE (reference sequence). The CDR3 runs to 17 residues. V lost 0 bases to trimming and J lost 7 bases, with 20 bases between them. The CDR3 reads CASSLAISEGGLNTIYF. For the CDR3, the DNA is TGTGCCAGCAGCTTGGCGATATCAGAGGGGGGCCTTAACACCATATATTTT.

As DNA, the CDR3 is TGCGCCAGCAGCCACTTACAGGGGGCAGGTGGAAACACCATATATTTT. Its translation: CASSHLQGAGGNTIYF. The V call is TRBV4-3, the J call TRBJ1-3, with 9 bases aligning to TRBD1. The germline gives CDR1 LGHNA, CDR2 YSLEER. After removal of 3 bases from V and 3 bases from J, the junction contained 6 bases not matched to a gene. This CDR3 is built from 16 residues.

The chain joins TRBV29-1 to TRBJ2-1; a weak D match, TRBD2 (6 bases). Trimming left V 4 bases short and J 3 bases short, with 19 bases between. CDR3 length: 16 amino acids. Per germline, CDR1 SQVTM and CDR2 ANQGSEA. The CDR3 spells CSVARYPGVVYNEQFF. For the CDR3, the DNA is TGCAGCGTTGCGAGGTATCCGGGGGTGGTCTACAATGAGCAGTTCTTC.

V and J are TRBV3-1 (or the pseudogene TRBV3-2) and TRBJ1-1; unclear D gene. V was clipped by 1 base and J by 8 bases, with 11 bases between them. Germline CDR1 and CDR2: LGHDT and YNNKEL (reference sequence). The CDR3 spans 13 residues. The CDR3 reads CASSQGFGREAFF. The CDR3, as DNA: TGTGCCAGCAGCCAAGGATTCGGCCGCGAAGCTTTCTTT.

This clone was counted once. J is TRBJ1-2 and V is TRBV7-2; 11 bases agree with TRBD1. The CDR3 consists of 14 residues. CDR1 is SGHTA, CDR2 FQGNSA, per germline. Trimming at V came to 5 bases and at J to 8 bases, leaving 7 bases not matched to a gene. The CDR3 sequence is CASSLGQGERGYTF. DNA of the CDR3: TGTGCCAGCAGCCTGGGACAGGGGGAGCGGGGCTACACCTTC.

J is TRBJ1-1 and V is TRBV6-6; TRBD1 might be the D (6 bases). The CDR3 contains 15 residues. Germline-derived CDR1 and CDR2 are MNHNY and SVGAGI (reference sequence). V lost 6 bases, J lost 2 bases, and 16 bases lay in between. In DNA, the CDR3 is TGTGCCAGCAGCCTTAGACAGGCCCCTAACACTGAAGCTTTCTTT. It specifies CASSLRQAPNTEAFF.

The rearrangement joins TRBV7-9 to TRBJ2-7; TRBD1 might be the D (6 bases). This CDR3 is built from 13 residues. V lost 2 bases, J lost 6 bases, and 11 bases lay in between. CDR1 SEHNR and CDR2 FQNEAQ come from the germline V gene (reference sequence). The CDR3 sequence is CASSLQLGAEQYF. As DNA, the CDR3 is TGTGCCAGCAGCTTACAGCTGGGGGCCGAGCAGTACTTC. The entire variable domain, with the rest obtained from reference TRBV7-9 and TRBJ2-7, is as follows: DTGVSQNPRHKITKRGQNVTFRCDPISEHNRLYWYRQTLGQGPEFLTYFQNEAQLEKSRLLSDRFSAERPKGSFSTLEIQRTEQGDSAMYLCASSLQLGAEQYFGPGTRLTVT.

V usage is TRBV29-1 and J usage is TRBJ2-2; the match to TRBD1 covers 8 bases. The CDR3 totals 14 residues. The germline gives CDR1 SQVTM, CDR2 ANQGSEA. The V and J ends lost 7 bases and 4 bases, in that order; junction bases with no gene match: 8. CDR3 in DNA: TGCAGCGGAAGCAGGGGGCCGAGCACCGGGGAGCTGTTTTTT. Translation: CSGSRGPSTGELFF.

The chain joins TRBV5-1 to TRBJ2-1; 8 bases match TRBD2. The junction had 6 bases not matched to a gene; V was cut back by 1 base and J by 0 bases. CDR1 and CDR2 from the germline V gene are SGHRS and YFSETQ. The CDR3 is 17 residues long. The CDR3 loop is CASSLFSSGGSYNEQFF. In DNA form, the CDR3 reads TGCGCCAGCAGCTTGTTCTCGAGCGGGGGCTCCTACAATGAGCAGTTCTTC.

V and J are TRBV5-4 and TRBJ1-6; D not certain. Germline CDR1 SGHNT, CDR2 YYREEE (reference sequence). This CDR3 contains 15 residues. The V end was cut by 2 bases, the J end by 7 bases, with 13 bases between. The DNA for the CDR3 is TGTGCCAGCAGCTTCGGCGAGGGTTACAATTCACCCCTCCACTTT. Residues: CASSFGEGYNSPLHF. The full variable domain, with the rest looked up from reference TRBV5-4 and TRBJ1-6, is ETGVTQSPTHLIKTRGQQVTLRCSSQSGHNTVSWYQQALGQGPQFIFQYYREEENGRGNFPPRFSGLQFPNYSSELNVNALELDDSALYLCASSFGEGYNSPLHFGNGTRLTVT.

The V call is TRBV3-1 (or the pseudogene TRBV3-2), the J call TRBJ1-4; D ambiguous. Germline V gene data show CDR1 as LGHDT and CDR2 as YNNKEL (reference sequence). Trimming stripped 4 bases from V and 8 bases from J, with 14 bases between. The CDR3 contains 14 residues. The CDR3 DNA reads as TGTGCCAGCAGCCCCCGCGGCTTCGGCGAAAAACTGTTTTTT. This sequence encodes CASSPRGFGEKLFF.

CDR3 DNA: TGCGCCAGCAGCCTCGGAGCCGGGGGACAGGGCCCTTCACCCCTCCACTTT. This sequence encodes CASSLGAGGQGPSPLHF. The genes are TRBV4-3 and TRBJ1-6; 9 bases align to TRBD1. With 4 bases clipped from V and 9 bases from J, the junction kept 13 bases outside the gene matches. CDR3 length: 17 residues. Per the germline V gene, CDR1 is LGHNA and CDR2 is YSLEER.

The rearrangement joins TRBV9 to TRBJ2-7; D unresolved. CDR1 SGDLS and CDR2 YYNGEE come from the germline V gene. The CDR3 totals 13 residues. Between the trimmed V and J ends, which lost 2 bases and 4 bases, there was a span of 10 bases. CDR3 bases: TGTGCCAGCAGCGTTTCTCTCGGGTACGAGCAGTACTTC. Translated: CASSVSLGYEQYF.

The J gene is TRBJ1-6, the V gene TRBV12-5; TRBD1 is a possible D gene (5 bases). The CDR3 runs 15 residues. V was clipped by 4 bases and J by 6 bases, with 13 bases between them. Germline V gene lookup returns CDR1 LGHNT and CDR2 FRNRAP. In DNA, the CDR3 is TGTGCTAGTGGTTCCGCCCCCGGGGGTAATTCACCCCTCCACTTT. Its translation is CASGSAPGGNSPLHF.

This sequence joins TRBV4-3 and TRBJ2-2, with D possibly called TRBD1 or TRBD2 (5 bases each). The V gene lost 4 bases and the J gene lost 8 bases, with 11 bases spanning the gap. CDR1 is LGHNA, CDR2 YSLEER, per germline. The CDR3 is 13 amino acids. The CDR3 nucleotides are TGCGCCAGCAGCCCCCTGGGGGTGGGGGAGCTGTTTTTT. This translates into CASSPLGVGELFF.

The V gene is TRBV6-5, the J gene TRBJ2-7, with 10 bases matching TRBD1. CDR1 is MNHEY and CDR2 is SVGAGI in the germline V gene. This CDR3 region has 13 residues. The V segment lost 6 bases and the J segment 4 bases; nucleotides outside the gene matches: 3. The CDR3 bases are TGTGCCAGCAGACGGGACAGGGGATACGAGCAGTACTTC. It is translated as CASRRDRGYEQYF.

The chain couples TRBV9 to TRBJ2-5, with 11 bases aligning to TRBD1. After removal of 2 bases from V and 4 bases from J, the junction contained 4 bases not matched to a gene. The V gene's germline CDR1 is SGDLS and CDR2 YYNGEE. This CDR3 has 15 residues. The CDR3 DNA reads as TGTGCCAGCAGCGTTGGACAGGGGGCGGGAGAGACCCAGTACTTC. Translation: CASSVGQGAGETQYF.

The chain carries TRBV5-1 and TRBJ1-4; 9 nucleotides line up with TRBD1. V lost 3 bases, J lost 5 bases, and 17 bases stayed unmatched. Germline-derived CDR1 and CDR2 are SGHRS and YFSETQ. The CDR3 runs to 19 residues. CDR3 in DNA: TGCGCCAGCAGCTCCTACCTCGCGGTTGGGACAGGGATGAATGAAAAACTGTTTTTT. Encoded protein: CASSSYLAVGTGMNEKLFF. The whole variable domain, filled in from reference TRBV5-1 and TRBJ1-4, reads KAGVTQTPRYLIKTRGQQVTLSCSPISGHRSVSWYQQTPGQGLQFLFEYFSETQRNKGNFPGRFSGRQFSNSRSEMNVSTLELGDSALYLCASSSYLAVGTGMNEKLFFGSGTQLSVL.

V is TRBV19 and J is TRBJ2-2; unclear D gene. V lost 0 bases and J 6 bases, leaving 17 bases between the germline ends. The CDR3 has 17 residues. Germline CDR1 is LNHDA and CDR2 is SQIVND (reference sequence). CDR3 coding DNA: TGTGCCAGTAGTATAGATCTGAGCCTCTTCTTGCCCGGGGAGCTGTTTTTT. This translates into CASSIDLSLFLPGELFF.